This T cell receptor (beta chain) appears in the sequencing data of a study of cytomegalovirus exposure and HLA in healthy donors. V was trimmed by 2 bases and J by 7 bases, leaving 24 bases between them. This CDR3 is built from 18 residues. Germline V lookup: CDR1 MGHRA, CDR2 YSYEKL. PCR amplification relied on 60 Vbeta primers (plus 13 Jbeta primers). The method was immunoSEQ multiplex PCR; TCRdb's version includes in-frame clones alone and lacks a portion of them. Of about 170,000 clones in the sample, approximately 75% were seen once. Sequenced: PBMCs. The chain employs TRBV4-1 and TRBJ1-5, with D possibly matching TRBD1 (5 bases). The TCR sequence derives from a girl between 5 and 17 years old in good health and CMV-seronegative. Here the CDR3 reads CASSQSKKAGRVNQPQHF. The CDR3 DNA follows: TGCGCCAGCAGCCAATCAAAAAAGGCAGGGAGGGTTAACCAGCCCCAGCATTTT.